These 12 T cell receptor beta chains came from one sample sequenced in a study of CD8+ T cells in alopecia areata. Extracted from the samples, RNA was reverse transcribed into cDNA to serve as the sequencing template. Some clones are missing from TCRdb's copy, which holds only in-frame ones; the method was immunoSEQ multiplex PCR. The repertoire holds more than 110,000 clones, nearly 55% seen once, with around a sixth in the top ten. Treatment defined: oral pan-JAK inhibitor, 5-10 mg twice daily. The sequenced sample was CD8+ T cells sorted from blood, obtained at week 4, from a patient treated with tofacitinib. The origin of the receptors is a human donor with alopecia areata.

The J gene is TRBJ2-5, the V gene TRBV5-4, with D possibly matching TRBD1 (6 bases). V shed 4 bases and J shed 0 bases, with 10 bases lying between them. The germline gives CDR1 SGHNT, CDR2 YYREEE (reference sequence). This CDR3 has 14 amino acids. For the CDR3, the DNA is TGTGCCAGCAGCCCCCGGGACAACCAAGAGACCCAGTACTTC. Encoded protein: CASSPRDNQETQYF.

This clone has only a few counts. V is TRBV7-9 and J is TRBJ1-1, with D hard to call. V was clipped by 3 bases and J by 6 bases, with 5 bases between them. Looked up from germline, CDR1 is SEHNR and CDR2 is FQNEAQ (reference sequence). The CDR3 length is 11 residues. The CDR3 DNA sequence: TGTGCCAGCAGCTTTTCAGCTGAAGCTTTCTTT. This translates into CASSFSAEAFF.

This chain uses TRBV19 with TRBJ2-1, with 8 positions matching TRBD1. The length of the CDR3 is 13 residues. V trimming: 8 bases; J trimming: 4 bases; junction bases outside the gene matches: 4. Germline CDR1 and CDR2: LNHDA and SQIVND (reference sequence). For the CDR3, the DNA is TGTGCCAGTCGGGACAGGTCTTACAATGAGCAGTTCTTC. Its translation: CASRDRSYNEQFF.

V is TRBV6-1 and J is TRBJ2-5, with 10 positions matching TRBD2. Germline assignment: CDR1 MNHNS and CDR2 SASEGT. V shed 2 bases, J shed 7 bases, and the junction held 7 bases outside the gene matches. CDR3 length: 15 residues. In DNA form, the CDR3 reads TGTGCCAGCAGTGAAAGAGCGGGGGGGCATTGGACCCAGTACTTC. This encodes CASSERAGGHWTQYF.

This clone occurred a few times. V usage is TRBV30 and J usage is TRBJ1-1, with 7 bases lining up with TRBD1. Germline V gene lookup returns CDR1 GTSNPN and CDR2 SVGIG (reference sequence). With V trimmed by 4 bases and J by 8 bases, 4 bases remained unmatched. The length of the CDR3 is 11 residues. The CDR3 coding sequence is TGTGCCTGGAACGAGGACAGGGAAGCTTTCTTT. This sequence encodes CAWNEDREAFF.

V is TRBV20-1 and J is TRBJ2-1, with unresolved D. Looked up from germline, CDR1 is DFQATT and CDR2 is SNEGSKA (reference sequence). The CDR3 spans 11 residues. Trimming cost V 6 bases and J 7 bases, with 10 bases left between them. The CDR3, as DNA: TGCAGTGCCATCGACGGGAATGAGCAGTTCTTC. This gives the protein CSAIDGNEQFF.

There are a few counts of this clone. The rearrangement uses TRBV11-2 and TRBJ2-3, with unresolved D. This CDR3 is built from 14 residues. Trimming took 5 bases from V and 6 from J, leaving 15 bases between them. Germline V gene data show CDR1 as SGHAT and CDR2 as FQNNGV. CDR3 loop: CASSPRTDLDTQYF. In nucleotides, the CDR3 is TGTGCCAGCAGCCCCCGGACGGATCTTGATACGCAGTATTTT.

This chain connects TRBV7-9 to TRBJ2-7; weak D call: TRBD1 (6 bases). The V gene's germline CDR1 is SEHNR and CDR2 FQNEAQ (reference sequence). The CDR3 runs to 15 residues. Trimming left V 5 bases short and J 0 bases short, with 14 bases between. Here the CDR3 DNA reads TGTGCCAGCAGCCCCGGTGAGGACAGCTCCTACGAGCAGTACTTC. Its translation: CASSPGEDSSYEQYF.

This sequence joins TRBV5-1 and TRBJ2-1; 11 nucleotides agree with TRBD2. This CDR3 is 15 amino acids long. Trimming at V came to 3 bases and at J to 8 bases, leaving 7 bases not matched to a gene. CDR1 and CDR2 (germline): SGHRS, YFSETQ. CDR3 DNA: TGCGCCAGCAGCTGGGCCGGGACTAGCGGTGATGAGCAGTTCTTC. It encodes CASSWAGTSGDEQFF.

The chain employs TRBV5-1 and TRBJ1-4, with D possibly TRBD1 on 5 matching bases. V was cut by 0 bases and J by 6 bases, with 9 bases left in between. The CDR3 extends over 14 amino acids. Germline V gene sequence: CDR1 SGHRS, CDR2 YFSETQ. CDR3 sequence (DNA): TGCGCCAGCAGCTTGGTAGGGGTCGATGAAAAACTGTTTTTT. Its protein product is CASSLVGVDEKLFF.

The rearrangement uses TRBV12-5 and TRBJ2-5; D uncertain. This CDR3 is 12 amino acids long. V lost 3 bases and J 4 bases, leaving 6 bases between the germline ends. The germline V gene encodes CDR1 LGHNT and CDR2 FRNRAP. The DNA of the CDR3 is TGTGCTAGTGGTTTAATTCCAGAGACCCAGTACTTC. This codes for CASGLIPETQYF.

The gene calls are TRBV30 and TRBJ1-1; the D gene is possibly TRBD1 (5 bases). The CDR3 sequence is 13 residues long. The ends were cut back, 8 bases at V and 1 base at J, with 14 bases in the middle. Germline V gives CDR1 GTSNPN, CDR2 SVGIG (reference sequence). The chain's CDR3 is CAGFAGGNTEAFF. The CDR3 nucleotides read TGTGCCGGATTCGCGGGGGGGAACACTGAAGCTTTCTTT.